This T cell receptor beta chain was sequenced in a study of T cells in Graves' hyperthyroidism and ophthalmopathy. The wider study: Peripheral blood draws took place at initial diagnosis, ahead of any treatment.

Amplified TCR beta CDR3 regions derived from RNA transcripts. The HTBI primer set served for first-round RT-PCR of the TCR CDR3. MiXCR, run by TCRdb on the multiplex PCR reads, gives a single entry per CDR3 protein. Of around 500,000 distinct CDR3 sequences in the sample, less than 15% were seen once. Findings of the study overall: Clonotypes that were expanded in thyroid above 0.001 mostly appeared in blood too. Before onset, by a median of approximately 6.8 months, the model predicted ophthalmopathy. Ophthalmopathy and stable hyperthyroidism were told apart by a 13 V-J model.

About this clonotype: No antigen is known for it.

CDR1 SGHTA and CDR2 FQGNSA come from the germline V gene. With 7 bases removed from V and 5 bases from J, the gap between germline ends came to 17 bases. CDR3 size: 14 residues. Sequences were obtained from blood. The clonotype was recovered from a woman in her thirties or forties with Graves' hyperthyroidism. The chain couples TRBV7-2 to TRBJ1-1; D uncertain. The CDR3 is CASTPWAGGTEAFF. The CDR3 coding sequence is TGTGCCAGCACCCCCTGGGCAGGTGGTACTGAAGCTTTCTTT.